Only a few counts were recorded for the clone carrying this T cell receptor beta chain. Vbeta (60) and Jbeta (13) primers were used in the PCR. Using immunoSEQ multiplex PCR, the repertoire was profiled, and TCRdb retains in-frame clones only, with some absent. The data contain about 120,000 clones, approximately 8.6% of them singletons. This CDR3 has 15 residues. CDR1 SGHRS and CDR2 YFSETQ come from the germline V gene. Trimming took 7 bases from V and 5 from J, leaving 19 bases between them. These donors, healthy bone marrow donors, were studied. The data stem from a study of cytomegalovirus exposure and HLA in healthy donors.

The receptor's source is a woman aged 40 to 50 in good health and CMV-seropositive. This chain links TRBV5-1 with TRBJ2-1; TRBD1 might be the D (6 bases). The sample comprised PBMCs. As DNA, the CDR3 is TGCGCCAGCCTACCATGGGGGCAGGACAACAATGAGCAGTTCTTC. Translation: CASLPWGQDNNEQFF.